A single sample gave rise to the 12 T cell receptor beta chains below, sequenced in a study of T cells expressing NK-cell markers. TCRdb reprocessed the 5' RACE reads and stores each CDR3 protein as one record, lacking DNA. Its table lists hundreds of thousands of distinct CDR3 sequences. Sequencing was performed on blood T cells: a sorted CD56 or NKG2C T cell subset, CD4+ or CD8+ T cells, or bulk PBMC T cells (not recorded which). The source of these receptors is a woman between 18 and 70 years old in good health.

The gene calls are TRBV20-1 and TRBJ2-2. CDR1 and CDR2 from the germline V gene are DFQATT and SNEGSKA (reference sequence). CDR3 size: 15 residues. This chain's CDR3 is CSARRMYGNTGELFF.

The chain employs TRBV6-2 or TRBV6-3 and TRBJ2-7. The CDR3 runs to 12 residues. CDR1 and CDR2 (germline): MNHEY, SVGEGT. CDR3 region: CASSYDLYEQYF.

The rearrangement joins TRBV18 to TRBJ2-5; TCRdb calls TRBD1, which cannot be checked without DNA. The germline gives CDR1 KGHSH, CDR2 LQKENI. The CDR3 sequence is 16 residues long. This chain's CDR3 is CASSPTYVGPGETQYF.

This chain links TRBV20-1 with TRBJ1-6. This CDR3 has 13 amino acids. Germline loops: CDR1 DFQATT, CDR2 SNEGSKA (reference sequence). This CDR3 reads CSAREVPDSPLHF.

This chain uses TRBV29-1 with TRBJ2-7. CDR1 is SQVTM, CDR2 ANQGSEA, per germline. The CDR3 runs to 12 residues. This CDR3 reads CSVRGDPYEQYF.

This rearrangement joins TRBV12-3 or TRBV12-4 to TRBJ2-2; TCRdb gives TRBD1 as the D gene, but with no DNA this cannot be confirmed. This CDR3 has 14 residues. The chain's CDR3 is CASKRGANTGELFF.

The CDR3 is CASSFKWGNEQFF. The gene calls are TRBV5-4 and TRBJ2-1; the TCRdb D gene call, TRBD1, has no DNA to confirm it. This CDR3 contains 13 residues. CDR1 SGHNT and CDR2 YYREEE come from the germline V gene (reference sequence).

This sequence joins TRBV24-1 and TRBJ2-3; TCRdb indicates TRBD1, and absent DNA this call remains unverified. The CDR3 contains 13 residues. Looked up from germline, CDR1 is KGHDR and CDR2 is SFDVKD. The CDR3 here is CATAGGSTDTQYF.

The genes are TRBV20-1 and TRBJ1-5; TCRdb's assignment of TRBD1 cannot be checked, as there is no DNA. The CDR3 has 13 amino acids. Per the germline V gene, CDR1 is DFQATT and CDR2 is SNEGSKA (reference sequence). This CDR3 is CSARGGAGQPQHF.

V and J are TRBV28 and TRBJ2-3; TCRdb reports TRBD1, a call that lacks DNA to check it against. The CDR3 spans 16 residues. Germline V gene sequence: CDR1 MDHEN, CDR2 SYDVKM. The CDR3 reads CASSPRGGGPGDTQYF. Full variable domain (missing parts from reference TRBV28 and TRBJ2-3): DVKVTQSSRYLVKRTGEKVFLECVQDMDHENMFWYRQDPGLGLRLIYFSYDVKMKEKGDIPEGYSVSREKKERFSLILESASTNQTSMYLCASSPRGGGPGDTQYFGPGTRLTVL.

The chain carries TRBV28 and TRBJ1-4; TCRdb calls TRBD1, which cannot be checked without DNA. The CDR3 consists of 17 residues. CDR1 is MDHEN, CDR2 SYDVKM, per germline. The CDR3 region is CASSLSSGGSTNEKLFF.

The rearrangement uses TRBV7-2 and TRBJ2-1; TCRdb gives TRBD1 as the D gene, but with no DNA this cannot be confirmed. There are 17 residues in the CDR3. The germline V gene encodes CDR1 SGHTA and CDR2 FQGNSA. The CDR3 spells CASSFGAEGWIYNEQFF. Looking up the rest from reference TRBV7-2 and TRBJ2-1 gives the full variable domain: GAGVSQSPSNKVTEKGKDVELRCDPISGHTALYWYRQSLGQGLEFLIYFQGNSAPDKSGLPSDRFSAERTGGSVSTLTIQRTQQEDSAVYLCASSFGAEGWIYNEQFFGPGTRLTVL.